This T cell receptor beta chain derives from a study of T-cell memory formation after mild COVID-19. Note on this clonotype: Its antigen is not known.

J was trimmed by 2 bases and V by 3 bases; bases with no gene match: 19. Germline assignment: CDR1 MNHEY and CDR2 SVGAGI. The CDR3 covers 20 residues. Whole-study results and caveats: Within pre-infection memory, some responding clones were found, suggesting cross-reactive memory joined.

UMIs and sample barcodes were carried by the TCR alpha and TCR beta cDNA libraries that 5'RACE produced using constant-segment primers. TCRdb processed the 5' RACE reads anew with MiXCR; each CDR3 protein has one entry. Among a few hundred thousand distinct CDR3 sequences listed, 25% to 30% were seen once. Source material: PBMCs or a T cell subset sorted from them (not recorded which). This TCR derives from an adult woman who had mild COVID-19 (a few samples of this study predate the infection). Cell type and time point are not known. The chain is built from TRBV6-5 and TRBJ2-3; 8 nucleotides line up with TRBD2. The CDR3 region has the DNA TGTGCCAGCAGTTATCCCTCCAGCGGGGGATATCGTCTAGACACAGATACGCAGTATTTT. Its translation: CASSYPSSGGYRLDTDTQYF.